This TCR beta chain was obtained from a study of shared clonotypes between healthy human individuals. Sequencing used immunoSEQ multiplex PCR; TCRdb keeps in-frame clones, though not all of them. The sample has under 2,500,000 clones; nearly 97% are singletons. Nashville, Tennessee was home to all donors, each a Caucasian adult. This clone appeared once. V lost 4 bases, J lost 3 bases, and 9 bases stayed unmatched. CDR1 MNHEY and CDR2 SMNVEV come from the germline V gene (reference sequence). This CDR3 region has 17 residues. Sequencing was carried out using naive CD4+ T cells sorted from blood. This sample's subset: CD45RA+ positively selected. This sequence joins TRBV27 and TRBJ2-4; 10 bases map to TRBD2. This TCR was sampled from a man aged 18 to 30 in good health. The CDR3 loop is CASSSAQREGVKNIQYF. CDR3 bases: TGTGCCAGCAGTTCGGCCCAGCGGGAGGGCGTCAAAAACATTCAGTACTTC.